The 6 T cell receptor beta chains in this list originate from one sample, sequenced in a study of CXCR3-negative and CXCR3-positive naive CD8 T cells. Carrying UMI labels, the TRB cDNA libraries were prepared through 5' RACE. TCRdb reprocessed the 5' RACE reads and keeps a single row for each CDR3 protein, giving no DNA. This table lists tens of thousands of distinct CDR3 sequences. The specimen sequenced was naive CXCR3- CD8+ T cells from blood. Described subset: CD45RO-CCR7+CD27+CD95- naive CD8+ T cells lacking CXCR3 (TNR3-). All receptors derive from a human donor in good health. Some clones in this sample may be carry-over from other donors' samples.

The chain links TRBV7-3 to TRBJ2-3; the D call from TCRdb, TRBD1, cannot be confirmed without DNA. The CDR3 extends over 13 amino acids. Germline CDR1 is SGHTA and CDR2 is FQGTGA. This chain's CDR3 is CASSPPVTDTQYF.

The chain is built from TRBV29-1 and TRBJ2-1; the D call of TRBD1 rests on TCRdb alone, since no DNA is present to check it. CDR3 size: 15 residues. Germline CDR1 is SQVTM and CDR2 is ANQGSEA. The CDR3 sequence is CSVEEGLRGYNEQFF.

The chain is built from TRBV3-1 and TRBJ2-1. The CDR3 is 15 amino acids. The germline gives CDR1 LGHDT, CDR2 YNNKEL (reference sequence). The CDR3 region is CASSQDHSSYNEQFF.

The chain uses TRBV7-6 and TRBJ2-3; checking the TCRdb D call of TRBD1 is not possible without DNA. CDR1 is SGHVS, CDR2 FNYEAQ, per germline. This CDR3 contains 16 residues. This CDR3 is CASSFYPGTGVNTQYF.

This rearrangement joins TRBV29-1 to TRBJ2-7; as DNA is missing, the TRBD1 call by TCRdb cannot be tested. The CDR3 is 12 residues long. The germline V gene has CDR1 SQVTM and CDR2 ANQGSEA. CDR3 sequence: CSVFSGAGEQYF.

CDR3 sequence: CASSSWAPEAFF. The genes are TRBV7-9 and TRBJ1-1. The CDR3 runs 12 residues. From germline, CDR1 is SEHNR and CDR2 FQNEAQ (reference sequence).